This is a list of T cell receptor beta chains from one sample in a study of T cell responses to AZD1222 COVID-19 vaccine. Measured with immunoSEQ multiplex PCR; TCRdb has only the in-frame clones, and not every one. The sample includes approximately 110,000 clones, approximately 86% of them seen just once. This specimen was peripheral blood, taken on day 0 of MenACWY control vaccination. These receptors all stem from an adult in good health. CDR3s include the opening cysteine and the closing phenylalanine or tryptophan. The D gene is left open where the match is weak. Not every row has a clone size; where given, it reads once, few, many or a size class.

TRBJ2-7,.,TRBV6-5,few,CASRRDLDSPYEQYF,TGTGCCAGCAGAAGGGATTTAGACAGTCCCTACGAGCAGTACTTC
TRBJ1-1,.,TRBV29-1,.,CSVAFSDRKAFF,TGCAGCGTGGCTTTCTCGGACAGAAAAGCTTTCTTT
TRBJ2-5,TRBD2,TRBV5-1,.,CASSWTGLAGGETQYF,TGCGCCAGCAGCTGGACGGGACTAGCGGGGGGAGAGACCCAGTACTTC
TRBJ1-6,.,TRBV6-5,.,CASSQGRGFRAPLHF,TGTGCCAGCAGCCAAGGTAGAGGTTTTAGGGCACCCCTCCACTTT
TRBJ1-6,.,TRBV5-4,.,CASSLDGGGVSPLHF,TGTGCCAGCAGCTTGGACGGGGGGGGCGTTTCACCCCTCCACTTT
TRBJ2-3,TRBD2,TRBV9,.,CASSRGLAGLTDTQYF,TGTGCCAGCAGCCGGGGACTAGCGGGATTGACAGATACGCAGTATTTT
TRBJ1-2,.,TRBV5-1,.,CASTAGVAYGYTF,TGCGCCAGCACCGCAGGGGTGGCCTATGGCTACACCTTC
TRBJ1-4,.,TRBV7-2,.,CASTRDRSNEKLFF,TGTGCCAGCACTAGGGACCGTTCTAATGAAAAACTGTTTTTT
TRBJ1-2,.,TRBV14,.,CASSQGFVAGYGYTF,TGTGCCAGCAGCCAAGGCTTTGTGGCAGGCTATGGCTACACCTTC
TRBJ2-7,.,TRBV2,.,CASSVVRGADEQYF,TGTGCCAGCAGTGTCGTCCGGGGGGCGGACGAGCAGTACTTC
TRBJ2-5,.,TRBV7-3,once,CASSLLPGWGEETQYF,TGTGCCAGCAGCTTACTTCCGGGTTGGGGAGAAGAGACCCAGTACTTC
TRBJ1-2,TRBD1,TRBV6-5,.,CASSDNRGPAYGYTF,TGTGCCAGCAGCGACAACAGGGGGCCAGCCTATGGCTACACCTTC
TRBJ1-5,.,TRBV12-3/TRBV12-4,.,CASSPSHQPQHF,TGTGCCAGCAGCCCATCTCATCAGCCCCAGCATTTT
TRBJ1-1,.,TRBV2,.,CASSTRRGHTEAFF,TGTGCCAGCAGTACCCGCCGGGGCCACACTGAAGCTTTCTTT
TRBJ2-3,.,TRBV4-3,.,CASSQGLGQTQADTQYF,TGCGCCAGCAGCCAAGGCCTCGGGCAGACTCAGGCAGATACGCAGTATTTT
TRBJ2-2,.,TRBV24-1,.,CATSGLNQGNTGELFF,TGTGCCACCTCTGGTCTGAACCAGGGGAACACCGGGGAGCTGTTTTTT
TRBJ1-1,TRBD1,TRBV9,.,CASSFGTGGDTEAFF,TGTGCCAGCAGCTTCGGGACAGGGGGGGACACTGAAGCTTTCTTT
TRBJ1-1,.,TRBV4-3,.,CASSHLEGNTEAFF,TGCGCCAGCAGCCACCTTGAGGGCAATACTGAAGCTTTCTTT
TRBJ1-1,.,TRBV6-5,.,CASSPQFGGTEAFF,TGTGCCAGCAGCCCCCAGTTCGGGGGCACTGAAGCTTTCTTT
TRBJ1-5,TRBD1,TRBV6-4,.,CASSDTGAPGQPQHF,TGTGCCAGCAGTGACACAGGGGCGCCGGGTCAGCCCCAGCATTTT
TRBJ2-5,TRBD1,TRBV30,.,CAFTGVRETQYF,TGTGCCTTTACAGGGGTCCGGGAGACCCAGTACTTC
TRBJ2-7,.,TRBV7-9,.,CASSLSGADYEQYF,TGTGCCAGCAGCTTATCAGGGGCGGACTACGAGCAGTACTTC
TRBJ1-2,.,TRBV7-2,.,CASSLGRGNGYTF,TGTGCCAGCAGCTTAGGTCGGGGAAATGGCTACACCTTC
TRBJ1-2,.,TRBV6-2/TRBV6-3,.,CASSSTTSSKYF,TGTGCCAGCAGTTCAACGACTTCAAGTAAATACTTC
TRBJ1-4,TRBD1,TRBV7-6,.,CASRAVTGHKATNEKLFF,TGTGCCAGCAGGGCCGTGACAGGGCACAAGGCAACTAATGAAAAACTGTTTTTT
TRBJ1-4,.,TRBV25-1,.,CASSLIQGDEKLFF,TGTGCCAGCAGTCTCATTCAGGGTGACGAAAAACTGTTTTTT
TRBJ2-1,.,TRBV19,.,CASRAQGPNNEQFF,TGTGCCAGTAGGGCACAGGGACCAAACAATGAGCAGTTCTTC
TRBJ1-4,.,TRBV11-2,.,CASSLNRATNEKLFF,TGTGCCAGCAGCTTAAATCGGGCAACTAATGAAAAACTGTTTTTT
TRBJ1-2,.,TRBV4-3,.,CASSQEGYGVLYDGYTF,TGCGCCAGCAGCCAAGAAGGTTATGGAGTTCTCTATGACGGCTACACCTTC
TRBJ1-1,.,TRBV11-3,.,CASSLQMNTEAFF,TGTGCCAGCAGCTTACAGATGAACACTGAAGCTTTCTTT
TRBJ2-3,.,TRBV19,once,CASSLGINLDTDTQYF,TGTGCCAGTAGTCTTGGGATTAACCTAGACACAGATACGCAGTATTTT
TRBJ2-7,.,TRBV7-2,.,CASSLGGRQGTTIFYEQYF,TGTGCCAGCAGCTTAGGGGGAAGACAGGGGACTACCATCTTTTACGAGCAGTACTTC
TRBJ2-7,.,TRBV7-8,.,CASAYYGSEQYF,TGTGCCAGCGCCTATTACGGGTCCGAGCAGTACTTC
TRBJ1-2,.,TRBV6-2/TRBV6-3,.,CASSFVFRSDYGYTF,TGTGCCAGCAGTTTTGTTTTTCGGAGCGACTATGGCTACACCTTC
TRBJ1-2,.,TRBV4-2,once,CASSQYLVRSRILWFGGYTF,TGTGCCAGCAGCCAATATTTGGTCCGGAGCCGGATCTTATGGTTTGGCGGCTACACCTTC
TRBJ1-2,TRBD1,TRBV2,.,CASRATGQDGYTF,TGTGCCAGCAGAGCGACAGGGCAGGATGGCTACACCTTC
TRBJ2-1,.,TRBV5-1,.,CASSPEGQSYNEQFF,TGCGCCAGCAGCCCGGAGGGACAGTCCTACAATGAGCAGTTCTTC
TRBJ2-1,TRBD2,TRBV7-3,.,CASSLLAGGLNEQFF,TGTGCCAGCAGCTTACTAGCGGGGGGGCTCAATGAGCAGTTCTTC
TRBJ1-5,.,TRBV12-3/TRBV12-4,.,CASSPGLNQPQHF,TGTGCCAGCAGTCCTGGTCTTAATCAGCCCCAGCATTTT
TRBJ1-1,.,TRBV19,.,CASSIQSLGMSEAFF,TGTGCCAGTAGTATTCAGTCTCTGGGAATGAGTGAAGCTTTCTTT
TRBJ2-3,.,TRBV25-1,.,CASSEYRQINTDTQYF,TGTGCCAGCAGTGAATATCGACAAATTAACACAGATACGCAGTATTTT
TRBJ2-7,TRBD1,TRBV5-4,.,CASNRGGTSYEQYF,TGTGCCAGCAACCGAGGGGGCACGTCGTACGAGCAGTACTTC
TRBJ1-2,.,TRBV29-1,.,CSVEDPTENYGYTF,TGCAGCGTTGAAGACCCGACAGAGAACTATGGCTACACCTTC